This TCR beta chain was recovered during a study of T cells in Graves' hyperthyroidism and ophthalmopathy. Study-wide results and limits: In validation, the model predicted ophthalmopathy. These predictions came a median around 5.9 months before onset. A model of 13 V-J pairs discriminated ophthalmopathy from stable hyperthyroidism.

Under 12 ml fresh peripheral blood yielded the PBMCs. As concerns this clonotype: The antigen remains undetermined.

The CDR3 has 17 residues. V was clipped by 2 bases and J by 0 bases, with 13 bases between them. Germline assignment: CDR1 SGHTA and CDR2 FQGNSA. Amplification of TCR beta CDR3 regions was performed using RNA transcripts as template. HTBI primers were the set used in a first-round RT-PCR of the TCR CDR3. TCRdb called the multiplex PCR reads again in MiXCR, with one record for every CDR3 protein. The sample consists of 380,000 or so distinct CDR3 sequences, less than 15% of them appearing once. Sequenced input: blood. This rearrangement joins TRBV7-2 to TRBJ1-4, with D tentatively TRBD1 (5 bases). This TCR was sampled from a man aged 30-40 years with Graves' hyperthyroidism that later progressed to Graves' ophthalmopathy. The CDR3 spells CASSLNWDRATNEKLFF. CDR3 sequence (DNA): TGTGCCAGCAGCTTAAACTGGGACCGTGCAACTAATGAAAAACTGTTTTTT.